Sequencing of this T cell receptor beta chain was carried out in a study of blood T cell repertoires in COVID-19. Study overall: Samples came from the United States, Italy and Spain, spanning acute and convalescent COVID-19.

Data came from immunoSEQ multiplex PCR; TCRdb stores just in-frame clones and leaves some out. Of some 35,000 clones listed, approximately 80% are singletons. In germline, CDR1 is LGHNA, CDR2 YNFKEQ. Trimming removed 1 base from V and 5 bases from J, with 18 bases in between. This CDR3 comprises 16 residues. V and J are TRBV4-2 and TRBJ2-7; no clear D gene. The origin of this receptor is a man older than 75 with acute or convalescent COVID-19. Material: peripheral blood. Written as DNA, the CDR3 is TGTGCCAGCAGCCAAGCGGTTCTGGAGAGTGCGAACGAGCAGTACTTC. Translating it yields CASSQAVLESANEQYF.